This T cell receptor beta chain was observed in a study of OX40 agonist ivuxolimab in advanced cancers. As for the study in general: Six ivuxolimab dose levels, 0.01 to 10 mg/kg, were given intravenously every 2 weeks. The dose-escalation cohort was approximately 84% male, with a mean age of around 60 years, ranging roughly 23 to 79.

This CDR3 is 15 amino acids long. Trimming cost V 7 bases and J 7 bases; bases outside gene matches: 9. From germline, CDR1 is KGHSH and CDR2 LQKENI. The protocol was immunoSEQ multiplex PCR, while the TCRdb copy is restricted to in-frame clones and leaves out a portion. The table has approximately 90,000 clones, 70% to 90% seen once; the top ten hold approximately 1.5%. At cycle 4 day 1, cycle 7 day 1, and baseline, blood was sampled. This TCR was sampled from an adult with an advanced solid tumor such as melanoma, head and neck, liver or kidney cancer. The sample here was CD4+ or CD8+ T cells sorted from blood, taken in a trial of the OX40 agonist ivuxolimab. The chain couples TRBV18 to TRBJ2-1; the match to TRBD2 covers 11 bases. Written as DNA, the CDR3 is TGTGCCAGCTTCCTATCCGGGACTAGCGGTAATGAGCAGTTCTTC. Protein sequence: CASFLSGTSGNEQFF. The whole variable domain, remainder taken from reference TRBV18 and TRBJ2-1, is NAGVMQNPRHLVRRRGQEARLRCSPMKGHSHVYWYRQLPEEGLKFMVYLQKENIIDESGMPKERFSAEFPKEGPSILRIQQVVRGDSAAYFCASFLSGTSGNEQFFGPGTRLTVL.